This T cell receptor beta chain was observed in a study of blood T cell repertoires in COVID-19. As for the study in general: Sites across the United States, Italy and Spain contributed samples from acute and convalescent COVID-19.

Recruited during active infection, patients (from Seattle) were subsequently followed longitudinally. The CDR3 runs 12 residues. Germline CDR1 reads ENHRY; CDR2 reads SYGVKD. Trimming stripped 4 bases from V and 5 bases from J, with 6 bases between. In the source study's methods: For nucleated cells, counts were estimated from reference gene primer amplification. TCRdb's table, derived via immunoSEQ multiplex PCR, lists solely in-frame clones and lacks some. V and J calls and clone size are as listed in that table; D and trimming were resolved from the DNA. The sample has over 200,000 clones, about 90% seen once.

J is TRBJ2-1 and V is TRBV10-3; D unclear. This receptor was taken from a man aged 55 to 69 with COVID-19, enrolled during active disease. The material sequenced was peripheral blood. The CDR3 region has the DNA TGTGCCATCAGTGTTCAGGACAATGAGCAGTTCTTC. This codes for CAISVQDNEQFF.